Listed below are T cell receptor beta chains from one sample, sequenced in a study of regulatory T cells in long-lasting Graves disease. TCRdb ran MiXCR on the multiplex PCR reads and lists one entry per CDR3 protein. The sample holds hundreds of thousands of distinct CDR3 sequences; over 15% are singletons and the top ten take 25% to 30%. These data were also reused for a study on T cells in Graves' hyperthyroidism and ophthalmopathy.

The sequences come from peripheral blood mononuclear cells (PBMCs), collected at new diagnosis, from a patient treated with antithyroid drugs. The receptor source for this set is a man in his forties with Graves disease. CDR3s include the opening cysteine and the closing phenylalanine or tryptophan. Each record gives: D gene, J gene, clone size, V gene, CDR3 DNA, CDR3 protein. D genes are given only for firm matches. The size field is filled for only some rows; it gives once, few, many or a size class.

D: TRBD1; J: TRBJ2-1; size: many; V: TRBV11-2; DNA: TGTGCCAGCAGCTGGACAGGGAGGTCCTACAATGAGCAGTTCTTC; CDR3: CASSWTGRSYNEQFF
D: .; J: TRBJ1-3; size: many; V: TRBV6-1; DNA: TGTGCCAGCAGTGGACGGAGCTCTGGAAACACCATATATTTT; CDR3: CASSGRSSGNTIYF
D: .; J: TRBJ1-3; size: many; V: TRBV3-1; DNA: TGTGCCAGCAGCCAAGAGCCAGGGGCTGGAAACACCATATATTTT; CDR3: CASSQEPGAGNTIYF
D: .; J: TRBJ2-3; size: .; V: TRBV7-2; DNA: TGTGCCAGCAACCCCGGAACAGATACGCAGTATTTT; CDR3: CASNPGTDTQYF
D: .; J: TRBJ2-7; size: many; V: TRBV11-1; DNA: TGTGCCAGCAGCCCGATTTCCAGCTCCTACGAGCAGTACTTC; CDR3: CASSPISSSYEQYF
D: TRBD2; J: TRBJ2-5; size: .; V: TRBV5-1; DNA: TGCGCCAGCAGCCCCGCAATGGGAGGGTCAGAGACCCAGTACTTC; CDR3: CASSPAMGGSETQYF
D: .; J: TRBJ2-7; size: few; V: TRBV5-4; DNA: TGTGCCAGCGAACAGGGTCTAGGGCACGAGCAGTACTTC; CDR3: CASEQGLGHEQYF
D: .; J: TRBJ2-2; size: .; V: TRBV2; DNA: TGTGCCAGCAGTGAGGCGTGGTCTGGGGAGCTGTTTTTT; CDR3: CASSEAWSGELFF
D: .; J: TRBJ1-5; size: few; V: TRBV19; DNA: TGTGCCAGTAGTAAAGGACGGACTTATAGCAATCAGCCCCAGCATTTT; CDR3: CASSKGRTYSNQPQHF
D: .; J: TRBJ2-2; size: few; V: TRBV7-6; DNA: TGTGCCAGCAGCTTAGTCCCTCAGACAGGGGAGGGGACCGGGGAGCTGTTTTTT; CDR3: CASSLVPQTGEGTGELFF
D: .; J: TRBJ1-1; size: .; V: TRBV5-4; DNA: TGTGCCAGCAGCTTGGGTGTGGGAACGGGCACTGAAGCTTTCTTT; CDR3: CASSLGVGTGTEAFF
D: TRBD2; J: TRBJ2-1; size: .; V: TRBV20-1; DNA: TGCAGTGCTAGAGATCCGGGGACTAGCGGGGGCAACTCCTACAATGAGCAGTTCTTC; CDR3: CSARDPGTSGGNSYNEQFF
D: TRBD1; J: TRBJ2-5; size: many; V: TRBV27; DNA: TGTGCCAGCAGAAACGACAGGGCGTCGGAGACCCAGTACTTC; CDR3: CASRNDRASETQYF
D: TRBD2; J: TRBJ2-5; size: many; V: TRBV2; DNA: TGTGCCAGCAGTGCGGGACTAGCGGGAGGGGAGACCCAGTACTTC; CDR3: CASSAGLAGGETQYF
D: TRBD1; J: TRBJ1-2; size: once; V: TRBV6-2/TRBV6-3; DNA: TGTGCCAGCAGAGAGCCTACAGGGGGTTCTGGCTACACCTTC; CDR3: CASREPTGGSGYTF
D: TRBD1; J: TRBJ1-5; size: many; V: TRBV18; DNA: TGTGCCAGCTCACCGGGACAGAGGGTCCAGCCCCAGCATTTT; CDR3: CASSPGQRVQPQHF
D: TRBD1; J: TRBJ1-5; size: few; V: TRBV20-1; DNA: TGCAGTGCAGGGGGGACAGGCGATCAGCCCCAGCATTTT; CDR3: CSAGGTGDQPQHF
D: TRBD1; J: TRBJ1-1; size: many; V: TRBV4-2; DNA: TGTGCCAGCAGCCAAGATATGGGACAGGGAATGAACACTGAAGCTTTCTTT; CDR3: CASSQDMGQGMNTEAFF
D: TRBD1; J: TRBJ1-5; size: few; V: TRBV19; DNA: TGTGCCAGTAGTCAGCAGGGGGGTCAGCCCCAGCATTTT; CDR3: CASSQQGGQPQHF
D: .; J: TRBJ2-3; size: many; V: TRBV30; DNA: TGTGCCTGGAGTGTGGGCGTTTATACGCAGTATTTT; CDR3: CAWSVGVYTQYF
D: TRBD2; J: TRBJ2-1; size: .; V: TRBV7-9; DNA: TGTGCCAGCAGCTCTCGGACTAGCGGGGGGGCCGCGAATGAGCAGTTCTTC; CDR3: CASSSRTSGGAANEQFF
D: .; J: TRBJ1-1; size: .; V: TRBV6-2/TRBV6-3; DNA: TGTGCCAGCAGTTTCGCGGGAGGTTGGACTGAAGCTTTCTTT; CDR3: CASSFAGGWTEAFF
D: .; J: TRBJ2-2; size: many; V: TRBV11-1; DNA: TGTGCCAGCACCCCGGGGCGCCAGGGCCGGGAGCTGTTTTTT; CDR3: CASTPGRQGRELFF
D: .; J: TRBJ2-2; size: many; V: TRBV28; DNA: TGTGCCAGCAGTCTCGCCGGGGAACCGAACACCGGGGAGCTGTTTTTT; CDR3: CASSLAGEPNTGELFF
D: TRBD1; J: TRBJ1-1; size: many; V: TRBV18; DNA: TGTGCCAGCTCACCGGGACAGAGAAACACTGAAGCTTTCTTT; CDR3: CASSPGQRNTEAFF
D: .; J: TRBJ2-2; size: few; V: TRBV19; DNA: TGTGCCAGTCATGGTGGGGCGAACACCGGGGAGCTGTTTTTT; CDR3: CASHGGANTGELFF